This T cell receptor (beta chain) was captured in a study of shared clonotypes between healthy human individuals. Trimming cost V 5 bases and J 6 bases; bases outside gene matches: 13. CDR3 size: 15 residues. Germline CDR1 MNHEY, CDR2 SMNVEV (reference sequence). Measured with immunoSEQ multiplex PCR; TCRdb has only the in-frame clones, and not every one. This sample has hundreds of thousands of clones, with more than 95% found just once. Study observations and caveats: All-four-donor shared clonotypes had higher generation probabilities than non-shared clonotypes did. Despite large depth, rarefaction showed incomplete sorted-subset sequencing.

As concerns this clone: Its antigen remains unidentified.

This clonotype was obtained from a woman in her thirties in good health. Sequenced sample: naive CD4+ T cells sorted from blood. As to subset: CD45RA+ positively selected. The chain is built from TRBV27 and TRBJ2-7, with 7 bases identical to TRBD1. The CDR3 here is CASSTMGQTRGEQYF. In DNA form, the CDR3 reads TGTGCCAGCAGTACAATGGGACAGACGCGTGGCGAGCAGTACTTC.